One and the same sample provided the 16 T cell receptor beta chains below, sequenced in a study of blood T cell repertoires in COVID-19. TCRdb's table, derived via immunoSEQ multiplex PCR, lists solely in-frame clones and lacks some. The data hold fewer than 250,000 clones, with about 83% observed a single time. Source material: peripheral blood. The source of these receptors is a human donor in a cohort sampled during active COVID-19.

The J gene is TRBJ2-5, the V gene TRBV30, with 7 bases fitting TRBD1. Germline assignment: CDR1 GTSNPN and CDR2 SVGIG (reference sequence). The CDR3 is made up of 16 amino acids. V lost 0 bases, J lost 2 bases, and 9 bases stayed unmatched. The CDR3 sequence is CAWSVPRTGLQETQYF. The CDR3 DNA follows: TGTGCCTGGAGTGTACCTCGGACAGGCCTACAAGAGACCCAGTACTTC.

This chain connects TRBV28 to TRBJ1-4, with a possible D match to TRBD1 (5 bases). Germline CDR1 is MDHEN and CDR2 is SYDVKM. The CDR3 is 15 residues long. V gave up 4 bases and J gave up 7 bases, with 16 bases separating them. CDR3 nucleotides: TGTGCCAGCAGTTCTCCGACAGTAGGGGTTGAAAAACTGTTTTTT. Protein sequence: CASSSPTVGVEKLFF.

The CDR3 region is CASTPGRDLAYEQYF. In nucleotides, the CDR3 is TGTGCCAGCACCCCAGGGCGGGATCTAGCCTACGAGCAGTACTTC. V usage is TRBV2 and J usage is TRBJ2-7, with D possibly being TRBD2 (6 bases). The CDR3 is made up of 15 amino acids. V dropped 7 bases and J dropped 2 bases, with 18 bases sitting between them. Germline V lookup: CDR1 SNHLY, CDR2 FYNNEI.

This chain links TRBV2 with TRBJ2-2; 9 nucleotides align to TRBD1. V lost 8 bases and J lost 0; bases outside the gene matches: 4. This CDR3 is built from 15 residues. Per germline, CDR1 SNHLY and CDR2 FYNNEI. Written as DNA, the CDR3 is TGTGCCAGCCTACAGGGGGCAACGAACACCGGGGAGCTGTTTTTT. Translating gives CASLQGATNTGELFF.

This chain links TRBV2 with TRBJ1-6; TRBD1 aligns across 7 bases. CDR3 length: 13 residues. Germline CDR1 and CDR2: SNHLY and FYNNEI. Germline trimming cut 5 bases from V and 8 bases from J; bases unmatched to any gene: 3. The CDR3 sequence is CASSRQGDSPLHF. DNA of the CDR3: TGTGCCAGCAGTCGACAGGGTGATTCACCCCTCCACTTT.

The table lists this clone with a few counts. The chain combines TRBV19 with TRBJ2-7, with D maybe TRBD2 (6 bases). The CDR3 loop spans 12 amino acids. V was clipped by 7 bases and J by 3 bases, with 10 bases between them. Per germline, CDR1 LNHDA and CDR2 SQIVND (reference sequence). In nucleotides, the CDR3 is TGTGCCAGTAACCAGGGAGGCTACGAGCAGTACTTC. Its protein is CASNQGGYEQYF.

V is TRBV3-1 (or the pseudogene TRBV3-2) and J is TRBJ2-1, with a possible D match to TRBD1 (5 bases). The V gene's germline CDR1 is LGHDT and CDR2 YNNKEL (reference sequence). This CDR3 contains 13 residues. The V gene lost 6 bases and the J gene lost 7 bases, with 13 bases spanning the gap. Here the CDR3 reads CASRQGRVNEQFF. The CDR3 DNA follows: TGTGCCAGCAGGCAGGGTAGGGTGAATGAGCAGTTCTTC.

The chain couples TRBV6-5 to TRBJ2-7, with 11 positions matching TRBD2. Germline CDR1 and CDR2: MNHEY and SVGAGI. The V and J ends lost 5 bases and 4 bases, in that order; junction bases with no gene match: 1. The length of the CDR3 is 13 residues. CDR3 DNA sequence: TGTGCCAGCAGTCTAGCGGGAGGTTACGAGCAGTACTTC. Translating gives CASSLAGGYEQYF.

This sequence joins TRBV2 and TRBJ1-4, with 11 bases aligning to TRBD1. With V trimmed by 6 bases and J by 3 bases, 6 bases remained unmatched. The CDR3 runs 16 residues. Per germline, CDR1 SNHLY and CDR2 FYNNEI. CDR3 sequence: CASRPGQGGANEKLFF. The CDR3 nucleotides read TGTGCCAGCAGGCCGGGACAGGGGGGAGCTAATGAAAAACTGTTTTTT.

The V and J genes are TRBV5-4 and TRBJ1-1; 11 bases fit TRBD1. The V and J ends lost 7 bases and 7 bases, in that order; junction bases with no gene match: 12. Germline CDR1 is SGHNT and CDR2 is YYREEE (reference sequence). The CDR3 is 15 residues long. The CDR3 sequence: CASPSRDRGNGEAFF. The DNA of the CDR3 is TGTGCCAGCCCCTCCCGGGACAGGGGGAATGGTGAAGCTTTCTTT.

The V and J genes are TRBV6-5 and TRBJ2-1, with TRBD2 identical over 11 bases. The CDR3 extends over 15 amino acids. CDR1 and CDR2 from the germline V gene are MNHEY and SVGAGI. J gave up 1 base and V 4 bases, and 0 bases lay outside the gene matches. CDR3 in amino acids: CASSSSGGSYNEQFF. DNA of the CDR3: TGTGCCAGCAGTTCTAGCGGGGGGTCCTACAATGAGCAGTTCTTC.

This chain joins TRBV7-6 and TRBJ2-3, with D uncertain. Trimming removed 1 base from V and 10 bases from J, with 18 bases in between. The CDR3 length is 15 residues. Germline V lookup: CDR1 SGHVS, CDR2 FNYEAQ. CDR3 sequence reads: CASSLGNREAFAQYF. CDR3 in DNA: TGTGCCAGCAGCTTAGGTAATCGTGAAGCGTTTGCGCAGTATTTT. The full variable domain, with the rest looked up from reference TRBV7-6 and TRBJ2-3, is GAGVSQSPRYKVTKRGQDVALRCDPISGHVSLYWYRQALGQGPEFLTYFNYEAQQDKSGLPNDRFSAERPEGSISTLTIQRTEQRDSAMYRCASSLGNREAFAQYFGPGTRLTVL.

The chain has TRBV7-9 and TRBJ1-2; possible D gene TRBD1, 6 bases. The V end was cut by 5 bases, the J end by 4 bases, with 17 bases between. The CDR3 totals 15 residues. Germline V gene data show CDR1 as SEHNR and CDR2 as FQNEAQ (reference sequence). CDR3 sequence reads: CASSAYRDGGYGYTF. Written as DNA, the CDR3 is TGTGCCAGCAGCGCCTACAGGGATGGAGGCTATGGCTACACCTTC. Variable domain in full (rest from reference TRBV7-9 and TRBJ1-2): DTGVSQNPRHKITKRGQNVTFRCDPISEHNRLYWYRQTLGQGPEFLTYFQNEAQLEKSRLLSDRFSAERPKGSFSTLEIQRTEQGDSAMYLCASSAYRDGGYGYTFGSGTRLTVV.

The CDR3 here is CSVGTFVSPLHF. As DNA, the CDR3 is TGCAGCGTAGGGACTTTCGTTTCACCCCTCCACTTT. V is TRBV29-1 and J is TRBJ1-6; weak D call: TRBD1 (5 bases). The CDR3 runs to 12 residues. With 6 bases removed from V and 9 bases from J, the gap between germline ends came to 12 bases. CDR1 is SQVTM and CDR2 is ANQGSEA in the germline V gene.

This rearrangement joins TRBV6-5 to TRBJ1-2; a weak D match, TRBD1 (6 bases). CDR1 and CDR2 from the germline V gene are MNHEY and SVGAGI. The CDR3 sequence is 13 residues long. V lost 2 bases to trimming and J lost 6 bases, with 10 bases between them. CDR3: CASSYQGSDGYTF. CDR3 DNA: TGTGCCAGCAGTTACCAGGGGTCGGATGGCTACACCTTC.

The CDR3 bases are TGTGCCAGCAGCTTAACAACCCAAGAGACCCAGTACTTC. Translation gives CASSLTTQETQYF. This chain connects TRBV7-9 to TRBJ2-5; D not resolved. V was trimmed by 2 bases and J by 1 base, leaving 5 bases between them. The germline gives CDR1 SEHNR, CDR2 FQNEAQ (reference sequence). The CDR3 is 13 residues long.